This T cell receptor beta chain stems from a study of blood T cell repertoires in COVID-19. Study context: Collection of acute and convalescent COVID-19 samples took place in the United States, Italy and Spain. In each case, the material was cDNA or gDNA derived from T cells, B-cell-depleted T cells, or PBMCs.

Authors' data handling: Estimates of nucleated cell counts were drawn from the amplification of reference gene primers. Some clones are missing from TCRdb's copy, which holds only in-frame ones; the method was immunoSEQ multiplex PCR. Clone size and the V and J calls come from that table; the DNA yielded D and trimming. The table records 99,000 or so clones, roughly 90% of them present only once. Germline values: CDR1 MDHEN, CDR2 SYDVKM. V was pared by 6 bases and J by 5 bases, with 13 bases between. This CDR3 has 13 amino acids. This rearrangement joins TRBV28 to TRBJ2-5; D is possibly TRBD2 (5 bases). The specimen sequenced was peripheral blood. This sequence was found in a human donor in a cohort sampled during active COVID-19. The chain's CDR3 is CASSITSLETQYF. The CDR3 DNA reads TGTGCCAGCAGCATAACTAGTTTGGAGACCCAGTACTTC.